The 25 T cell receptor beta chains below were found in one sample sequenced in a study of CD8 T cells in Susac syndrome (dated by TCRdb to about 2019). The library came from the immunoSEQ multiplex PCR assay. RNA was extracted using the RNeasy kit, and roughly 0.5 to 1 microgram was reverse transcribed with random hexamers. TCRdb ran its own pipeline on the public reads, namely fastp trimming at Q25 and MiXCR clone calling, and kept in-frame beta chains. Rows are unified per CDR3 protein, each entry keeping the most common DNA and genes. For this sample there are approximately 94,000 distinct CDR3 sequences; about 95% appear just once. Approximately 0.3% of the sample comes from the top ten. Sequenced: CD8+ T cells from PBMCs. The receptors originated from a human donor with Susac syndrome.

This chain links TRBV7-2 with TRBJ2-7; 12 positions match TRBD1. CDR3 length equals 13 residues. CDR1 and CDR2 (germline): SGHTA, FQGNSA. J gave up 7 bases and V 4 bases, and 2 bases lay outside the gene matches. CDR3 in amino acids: CASSWDRGREQYF. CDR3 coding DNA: TGTGCCAGCAGCTGGGACAGGGGGCGAGAGCAGTACTTC.

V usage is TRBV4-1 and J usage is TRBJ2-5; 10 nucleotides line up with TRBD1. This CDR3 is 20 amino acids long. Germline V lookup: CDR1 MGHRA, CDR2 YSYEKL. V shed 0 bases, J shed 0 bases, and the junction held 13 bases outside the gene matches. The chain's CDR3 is CASSQDLRDRGLINQETQYF. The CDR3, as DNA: TGCGCCAGCAGCCAAGACCTGCGGGACAGGGGACTTATTAACCAAGAGACCCAGTACTTC.

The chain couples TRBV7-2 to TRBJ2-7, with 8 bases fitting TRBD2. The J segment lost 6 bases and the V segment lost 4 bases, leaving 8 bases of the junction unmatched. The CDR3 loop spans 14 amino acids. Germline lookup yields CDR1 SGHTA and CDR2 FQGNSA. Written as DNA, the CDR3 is TGTGCCAGCAGCTATGGGGGACTAGTTTCCGAGCAGTACTTC. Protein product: CASSYGGLVSEQYF.

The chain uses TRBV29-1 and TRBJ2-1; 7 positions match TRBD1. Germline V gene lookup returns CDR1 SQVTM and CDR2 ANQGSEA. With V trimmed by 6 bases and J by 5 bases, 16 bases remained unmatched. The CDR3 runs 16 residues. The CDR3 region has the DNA TGCAGCGTCAGCCCCGCCGGGACAGCCCTTGACAATGAGCAGTTCTTC. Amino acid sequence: CSVSPAGTALDNEQFF.

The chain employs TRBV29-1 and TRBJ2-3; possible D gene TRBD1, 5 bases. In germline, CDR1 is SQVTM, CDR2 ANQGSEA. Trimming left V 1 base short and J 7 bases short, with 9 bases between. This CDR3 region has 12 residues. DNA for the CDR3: TGCAGCGTTGAAGTCCAGGGCCATACGCAGTATTTT. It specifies CSVEVQGHTQYF.

The CDR3 bases are TGTGCCAGCAGCGCCTCAGGTGGCAATCAGCCCCAGCATTTT. Translating gives CASSASGGNQPQHF. The genes are TRBV7-9 and TRBJ1-5; D not resolved. Trimming left V 5 bases short and J 2 bases short, with 10 bases between. There are 14 residues in the CDR3. Germline CDR1 is SEHNR and CDR2 is FQNEAQ (reference sequence).

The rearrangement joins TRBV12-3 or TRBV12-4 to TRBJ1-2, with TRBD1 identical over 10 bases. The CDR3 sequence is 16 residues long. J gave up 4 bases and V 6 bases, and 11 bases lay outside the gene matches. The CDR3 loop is CASSHTGTGVPYGYTF. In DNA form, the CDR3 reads TGTGCCAGCAGCCATACCGGGACAGGGGTTCCCTATGGCTACACCTTC.

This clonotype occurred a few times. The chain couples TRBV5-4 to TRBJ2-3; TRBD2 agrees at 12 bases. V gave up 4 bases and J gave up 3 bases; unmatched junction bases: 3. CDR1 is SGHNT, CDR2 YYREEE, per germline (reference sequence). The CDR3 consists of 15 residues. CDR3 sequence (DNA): TGTGCCAGCAGCCTGGGGACTAGCGGGACAGATACGCAGTATTTT. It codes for CASSLGTSGTDTQYF.

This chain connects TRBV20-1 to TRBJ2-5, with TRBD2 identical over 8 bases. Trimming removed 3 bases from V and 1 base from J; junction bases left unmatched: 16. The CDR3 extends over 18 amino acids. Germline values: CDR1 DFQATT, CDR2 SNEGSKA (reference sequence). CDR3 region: CSARMSHGRGGIQETQYF. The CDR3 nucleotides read TGCAGTGCTAGGATGAGTCACGGTCGGGGGGGTATCCAAGAGACCCAGTACTTC.

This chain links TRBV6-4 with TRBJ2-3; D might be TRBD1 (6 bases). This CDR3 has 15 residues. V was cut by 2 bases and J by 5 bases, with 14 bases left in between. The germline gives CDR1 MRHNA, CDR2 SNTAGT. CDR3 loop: CASSDRAGEGDTQYF. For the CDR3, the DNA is TGTGCCAGCAGTGACAGGGCAGGGGAAGGAGATACGCAGTATTTT.

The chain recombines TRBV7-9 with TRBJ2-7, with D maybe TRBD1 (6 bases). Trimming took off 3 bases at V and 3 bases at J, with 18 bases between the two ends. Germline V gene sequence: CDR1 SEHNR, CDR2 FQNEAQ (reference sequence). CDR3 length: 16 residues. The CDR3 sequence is CASSFVPKQGIYEQYF. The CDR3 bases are TGTGCCAGCAGCTTCGTCCCCAAACAGGGAATCTACGAGCAGTACTTC.

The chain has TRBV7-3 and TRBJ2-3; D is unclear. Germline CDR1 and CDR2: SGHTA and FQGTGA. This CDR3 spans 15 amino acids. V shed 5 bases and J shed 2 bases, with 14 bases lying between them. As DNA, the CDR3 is TGTGCCAGCAGCCCCACCGGGCTACTCACAGATACGCAGTATTTT. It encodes CASSPTGLLTDTQYF.

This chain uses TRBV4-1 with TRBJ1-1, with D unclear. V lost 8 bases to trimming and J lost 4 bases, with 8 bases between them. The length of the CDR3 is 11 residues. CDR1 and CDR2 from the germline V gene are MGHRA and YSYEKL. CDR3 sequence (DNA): TGCGCCAGCGGGGAGAGCACTGAAGCTTTCTTT. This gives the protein CASGESTEAFF.

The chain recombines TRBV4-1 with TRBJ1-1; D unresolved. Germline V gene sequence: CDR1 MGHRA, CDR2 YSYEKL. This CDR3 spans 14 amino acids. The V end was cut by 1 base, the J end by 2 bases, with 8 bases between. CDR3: CASSQVTANTEAFF. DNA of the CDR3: TGCGCCAGCAGCCAAGTAACAGCAAACACTGAAGCTTTCTTT.

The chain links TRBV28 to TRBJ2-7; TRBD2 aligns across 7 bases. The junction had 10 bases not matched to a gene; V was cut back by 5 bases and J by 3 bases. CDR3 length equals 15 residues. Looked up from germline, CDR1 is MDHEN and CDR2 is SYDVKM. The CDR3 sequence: CASSPRGSGGYEQYF. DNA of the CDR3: TGTGCCAGCAGTCCCCGGGGGTCGGGGGGCTACGAGCAGTACTTC.

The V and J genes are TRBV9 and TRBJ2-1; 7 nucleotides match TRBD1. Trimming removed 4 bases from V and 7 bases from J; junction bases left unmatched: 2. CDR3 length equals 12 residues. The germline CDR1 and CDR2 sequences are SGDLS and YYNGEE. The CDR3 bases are TGTGCCAGCAGCCCGGACAGGAATGAGCAGTTCTTC. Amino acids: CASSPDRNEQFF.

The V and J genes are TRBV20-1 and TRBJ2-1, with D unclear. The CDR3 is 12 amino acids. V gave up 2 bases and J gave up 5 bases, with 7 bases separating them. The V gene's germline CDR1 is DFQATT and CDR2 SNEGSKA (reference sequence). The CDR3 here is CSARLRDNEQFF. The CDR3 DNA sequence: TGCAGTGCTAGATTACGGGACAATGAGCAGTTCTTC.

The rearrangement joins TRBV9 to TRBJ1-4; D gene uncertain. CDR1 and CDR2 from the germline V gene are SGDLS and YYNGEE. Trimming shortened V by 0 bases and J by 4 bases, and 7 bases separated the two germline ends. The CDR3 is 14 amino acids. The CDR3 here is CASSVGDYNEKLFF. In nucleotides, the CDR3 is TGTGCCAGCAGCGTAGGGGATTATAATGAAAAACTGTTTTTT.

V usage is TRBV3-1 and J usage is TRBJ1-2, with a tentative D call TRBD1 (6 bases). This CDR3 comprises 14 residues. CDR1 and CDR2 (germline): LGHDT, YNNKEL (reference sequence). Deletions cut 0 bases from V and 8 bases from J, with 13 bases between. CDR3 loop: CASSQESDSRGYTF. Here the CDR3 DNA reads TGTGCCAGCAGCCAAGAATCGGACAGTCGCGGCTACACCTTC.

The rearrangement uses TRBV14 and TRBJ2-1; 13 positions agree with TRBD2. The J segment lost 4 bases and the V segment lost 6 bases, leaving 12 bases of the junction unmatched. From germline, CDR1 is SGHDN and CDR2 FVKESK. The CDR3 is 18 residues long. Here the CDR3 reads CASSPGTSGTFFYNEQFF. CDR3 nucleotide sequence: TGTGCCAGCAGTCCCGGGACTAGCGGGACGTTTTTTTACAATGAGCAGTTCTTC.

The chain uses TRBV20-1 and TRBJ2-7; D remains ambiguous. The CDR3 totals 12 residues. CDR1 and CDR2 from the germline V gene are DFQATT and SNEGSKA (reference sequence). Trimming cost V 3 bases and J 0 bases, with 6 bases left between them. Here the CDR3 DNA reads TGCAGTGCTAGGGACGACTCCTACGAGCAGTACTTC. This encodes CSARDDSYEQYF.

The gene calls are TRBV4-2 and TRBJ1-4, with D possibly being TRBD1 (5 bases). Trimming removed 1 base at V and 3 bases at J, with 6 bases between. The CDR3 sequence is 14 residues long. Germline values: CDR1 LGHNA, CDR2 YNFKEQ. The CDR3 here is CASSQAGPNEKLFF. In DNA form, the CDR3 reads TGTGCCAGCAGCCAAGCGGGACCTAATGAAAAACTGTTTTTT.

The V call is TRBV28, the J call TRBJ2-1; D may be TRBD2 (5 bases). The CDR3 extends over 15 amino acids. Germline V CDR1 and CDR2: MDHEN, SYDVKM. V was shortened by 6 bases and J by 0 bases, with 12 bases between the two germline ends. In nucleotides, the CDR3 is TGTGCCAGCAGGGGCGGACTTAGCTCCTACAATGAGCAGTTCTTC. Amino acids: CASRGGLSSYNEQFF.

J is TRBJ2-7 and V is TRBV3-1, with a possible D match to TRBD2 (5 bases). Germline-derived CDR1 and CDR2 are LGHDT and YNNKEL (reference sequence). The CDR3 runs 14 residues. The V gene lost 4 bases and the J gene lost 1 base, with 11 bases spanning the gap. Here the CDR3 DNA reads TGTGCCAGCAGCCCTCCTAGCTCTTCCTACGAGCAGTACTTC. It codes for CASSPPSSSYEQYF.

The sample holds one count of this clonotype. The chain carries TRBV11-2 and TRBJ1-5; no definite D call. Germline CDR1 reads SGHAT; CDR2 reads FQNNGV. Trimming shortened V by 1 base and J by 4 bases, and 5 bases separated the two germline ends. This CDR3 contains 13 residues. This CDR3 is CASSLVLNQPQHF. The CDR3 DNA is TGTGCCAGCAGCTTAGTCCTTAATCAGCCCCAGCATTTT.